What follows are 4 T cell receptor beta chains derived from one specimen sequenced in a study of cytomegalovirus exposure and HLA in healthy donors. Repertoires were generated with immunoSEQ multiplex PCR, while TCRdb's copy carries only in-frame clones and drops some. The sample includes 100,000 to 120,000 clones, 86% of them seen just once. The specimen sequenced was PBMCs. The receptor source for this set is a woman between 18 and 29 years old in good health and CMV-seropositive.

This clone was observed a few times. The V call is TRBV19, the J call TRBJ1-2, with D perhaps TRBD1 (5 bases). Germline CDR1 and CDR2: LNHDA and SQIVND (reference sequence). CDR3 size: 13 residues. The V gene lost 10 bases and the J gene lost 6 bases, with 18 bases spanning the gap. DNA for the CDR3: TGTGCCACTGTCGGGGGAAAGGTCAATGGCTACACCTTC. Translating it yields CATVGGKVNGYTF.

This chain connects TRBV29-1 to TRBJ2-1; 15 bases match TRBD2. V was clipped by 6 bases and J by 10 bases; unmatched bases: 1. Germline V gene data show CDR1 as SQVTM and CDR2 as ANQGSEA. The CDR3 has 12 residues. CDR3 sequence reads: CSVGLAGGEQFF. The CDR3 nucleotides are TGCAGCGTAGGACTAGCGGGAGGGGAGCAGTTCTTC.

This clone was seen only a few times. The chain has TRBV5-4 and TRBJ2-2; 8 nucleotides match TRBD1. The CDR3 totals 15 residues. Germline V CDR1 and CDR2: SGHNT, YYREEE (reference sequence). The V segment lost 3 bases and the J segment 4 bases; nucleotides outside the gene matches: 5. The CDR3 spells CASSSGTGPTGELFF. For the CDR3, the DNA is TGTGCCAGCAGCTCCGGGACAGGCCCCACCGGGGAGCTGTTTTTT. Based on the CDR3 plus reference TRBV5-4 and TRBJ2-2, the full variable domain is ETGVTQSPTHLIKTRGQQVTLRCSSQSGHNTVSWYQQALGQGPQFIFQYYREEENGRGNFPPRFSGLQFPNYSSELNVNALELDDSALYLCASSSGTGPTGELFFGEGSRLTVL.

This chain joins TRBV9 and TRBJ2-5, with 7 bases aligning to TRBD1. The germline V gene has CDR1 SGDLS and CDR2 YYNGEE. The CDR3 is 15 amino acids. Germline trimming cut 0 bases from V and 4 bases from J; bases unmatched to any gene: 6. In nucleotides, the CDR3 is TGTGCCAGCAGCGTAGGCGAGGGGGCGGGAGAGACCCAGTACTTC. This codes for CASSVGEGAGETQYF.